The 27 T cell receptor beta chains reported below all come from one sample, sequenced in a study of PD-1 blockade in classical Hodgkin lymphoma. Each of the patients experienced relapse following autologous stem cell transplantation, and their brentuximab vedotin exposure differed. Sequencing was performed with immunoSEQ multiplex PCR; in TCRdb, only in-frame clones are kept and a portion is missing. The table shows around 40,000 clones, with roughly 73% occurring only once. This material consisted of peripheral blood mononuclear cells (PBMCs), taken at baseline. These receptors were taken from a human donor with classical Hodgkin lymphoma.

The chain combines TRBV7-6 with TRBJ2-3; D gene uncertain. The CDR3 runs to 13 residues. V lost 4 bases and J lost 4, with 9 bases in between. Per the germline V gene, CDR1 is SGHVS and CDR2 is FNYEAQ. In DNA form, the CDR3 reads TGTGCCAGCAGCTCACCCTGGGCAGATACGCAGTATTTT. Protein product: CASSSPWADTQYF.

This chain connects TRBV25-1 to TRBJ2-7, with D uncertain. Per germline, CDR1 MGHDK and CDR2 SYGVNS. This CDR3 region has 11 residues. With 4 bases removed from V and 0 bases from J, the gap between germline ends came to 1 base. The CDR3 is CASSVSYEQYF. The CDR3 nucleotides are TGTGCCAGCAGTGTCTCCTACGAGCAGTACTTC.

This clone is labeled as medium-sized. This sequence joins TRBV19 and TRBJ2-2; TRBD1 aligns across 10 bases. This CDR3 has 16 residues. Unmatched junction bases numbered 9, after V lost 8 bases and J lost 3 bases. CDR1 is LNHDA, CDR2 SQIVND, per germline (reference sequence). CDR3 region: CASRIPGTGDTGELFF. The CDR3 DNA follows: TGTGCCAGTCGAATTCCCGGGACAGGGGACACCGGGGAGCTGTTTTTT.

This clone was seen a single time. The rearrangement uses TRBV4-3 and TRBJ2-2, with D perhaps TRBD1 (6 bases). This CDR3 contains 13 residues. Trimming pared 4 bases from V and 6 bases from J, leaving 9 bases between. Germline CDR1 and CDR2: LGHNA and YSLEER. The CDR3 loop reads CASSRSGAGELFF. The CDR3 DNA sequence: TGCGCCAGCAGCCGATCAGGGGCCGGGGAGCTGTTTTTT.

The V and J genes are TRBV18 and TRBJ1-1; D perhaps matches TRBD1 (6 bases). V gave up 4 bases and J gave up 1 base, with 10 bases separating them. The germline V gene encodes CDR1 KGHSH and CDR2 LQKENI. The CDR3 consists of 14 residues. CDR3 sequence: CASSQGVGNTEAFF. In DNA, the CDR3 is TGTGCCAGCTCACAGGGGGTCGGGAACACTGAAGCTTTCTTT.

The rearrangement joins TRBV6-1 to TRBJ1-2; TRBD1 agrees at 7 bases. The CDR3 contains 17 residues. V lost 4 bases, J lost 0 bases, and 11 bases stayed unmatched. CDR1 is MNHNS, CDR2 SASEGT, per germline. CDR3 amino acids: CASSGRLRDSANYGYTF. The CDR3 DNA reads as TGTGCCAGCAGTGGCCGACTCCGGGACAGTGCTAACTATGGCTACACCTTC.

The chain uses TRBV7-6 and TRBJ1-2, with D possibly TRBD1 on 5 matching bases. The CDR3 is 16 amino acids. The germline V gene encodes CDR1 SGHVS and CDR2 FNYEAQ. V was shortened by 3 bases and J by 8 bases, with 22 bases between the two germline ends. The CDR3 DNA follows: TGTGCCAGCAGCTTTTCTGGGGGTGGCAGGGAATACGGCTACACCTTC. This encodes CASSFSGGGREYGYTF.

The rearrangement uses TRBV9 and TRBJ2-6; D not resolved. This CDR3 comprises 17 residues. Germline lookup yields CDR1 SGDLS and CDR2 YYNGEE. V lost 0 bases to trimming and J lost 2 bases, with 12 bases between them. This chain's CDR3 is CASSVGTPGAGANVLTF. The CDR3 DNA is TGTGCCAGCAGCGTAGGGACCCCGGGCGCTGGGGCCAACGTCCTGACTTTC.

The chain carries TRBV6-1 and TRBJ2-1, with unresolved D. The CDR3 loop spans 12 amino acids. Trimming removed 7 bases from V and 0 bases from J, with 4 bases in between. The V gene's germline CDR1 is MNHNS and CDR2 SASEGT. Here the CDR3 reads CASTVSYNEQFF. The CDR3 DNA reads as TGTGCCAGCACCGTCTCCTACAATGAGCAGTTCTTC.

The chain joins TRBV19 to TRBJ1-3, with unresolved D. From germline, CDR1 is LNHDA and CDR2 SQIVND (reference sequence). The V end was cut by 3 bases, the J end by 2 bases, with 8 bases between. CDR3 size: 14 residues. The CDR3 DNA is TGTGCCAGTAGTATCCGGGGAGCTGGAAACACCATATATTTT. Translated: CASSIRGAGNTIYF.

The rearrangement joins TRBV6-1 to TRBJ2-4, with 9 bases aligning to TRBD1. This CDR3 has 20 amino acids. Germline CDR1 is MNHNS and CDR2 is SASEGT. The V and J ends lost 4 bases and 1 base, in that order; junction bases with no gene match: 17. CDR3 sequence (DNA): TGTGCCAGCAGTGGAACCGGGACAGGGAACTACCCCTCCGCCAAAAACATTCAGTACTTC. Amino acid sequence: CASSGTGTGNYPSAKNIQYF.

There are a few counts of this clone. The CDR3 nucleotides read TGTGCCAGCAGTGAAGCACATACCCCCAATGAGCAGTTCTTC. Translating gives CASSEAHTPNEQFF. The chain uses TRBV2 and TRBJ2-1, with D unclear. CDR1 is SNHLY, CDR2 FYNNEI, per germline. There are 14 residues in the CDR3. Trimming removed 0 bases at V and 6 bases at J, with 9 bases between.

The chain joins TRBV6-4 to TRBJ1-1; D gene unclear. Per the germline V gene, CDR1 is MRHNA and CDR2 is SNTAGT. CDR3 size: 12 residues. V was trimmed by 11 bases and J by 1 base, leaving 11 bases between them. The CDR3 reads CALPGENTEAFF. DNA of the CDR3: TGTGCCTTACCGGGAGAGAACACTGAAGCTTTCTTT.

V usage is TRBV2 and J usage is TRBJ2-2, with D tentatively TRBD1 (6 bases). Germline loops: CDR1 SNHLY, CDR2 FYNNEI. The V and J ends lost 8 bases and 7 bases respectively, with 23 bases between them. The CDR3 consists of 16 residues. This CDR3 reads CASVWGRTGRHGELFF. In DNA, the CDR3 is TGTGCCAGCGTATGGGGTCGTACAGGGCGCCACGGGGAGCTGTTTTTT.

V and J are TRBV5-4 and TRBJ2-7; 8 bases agree with TRBD2. The ends lost 1 base at V and 2 bases at J; junction bases unmatched: 2. The CDR3 length is 14 residues. Germline CDR1 is SGHNT and CDR2 is YYREEE (reference sequence). The CDR3 DNA sequence: TGTGCCAGCAGCTTGACGGGGGGGCCCTACGAGCAGTACTTC. As protein: CASSLTGGPYEQYF.

This CDR3 is CASSFRFANTGELFF. The CDR3 bases are TGTGCCAGCAGCTTCAGATTCGCGAACACCGGGGAGCTGTTTTTT. J is TRBJ2-2 and V is TRBV5-4; no definite D call. Trimming took off 2 bases at V and 0 bases at J, with 8 bases between the two ends. This CDR3 region has 15 residues. Germline values: CDR1 SGHNT, CDR2 YYREEE (reference sequence).

The genes are TRBV5-4 and TRBJ2-1; TRBD1 or TRBD2 may be the D gene (6 bases each). Germline V gene data show CDR1 as SGHNT and CDR2 as YYREEE (reference sequence). V was trimmed by 0 bases and J by 4 bases, leaving 11 bases between them. There are 15 residues in the CDR3. The CDR3 region is CASSLGLGGYNEQFF. The CDR3 DNA sequence: TGTGCCAGCAGCTTGGGACTAGGGGGGTACAATGAGCAGTTCTTC.

This clone has just one count. This chain connects TRBV25-1 to TRBJ1-3, with D uncertain. V was cut by 7 bases and J by 0 bases, with 10 bases left in between. CDR1 and CDR2 from the germline V gene are MGHDK and SYGVNS. The CDR3 totals 14 residues. CDR3 sequence reads: CASMDFPSGNTIYF. DNA for the CDR3: TGTGCCAGCATGGACTTTCCCTCTGGAAACACCATATATTTT.

The CDR3 is CASSQAPGHPTDTQYF. The CDR3 nucleotides are TGCGCCAGCAGCCAGGCTCCGGGACACCCCACAGATACGCAGTATTTT. V gene TRBV4-1 combines with J gene TRBJ2-3, with TRBD1 as a possible D gene (6 bases). Germline CDR1 and CDR2: MGHRA and YSYEKL. V was pared by 3 bases and J by 2 bases, with 15 bases between. The CDR3 runs 16 residues.

This rearrangement joins TRBV5-6 to TRBJ2-5; 14 bases map to TRBD2. Per germline, CDR1 SGHDT and CDR2 YYEEEE. Unmatched junction bases numbered 5, after V lost 2 bases and J lost 5 bases. The CDR3 has 16 residues. This CDR3 is CASSFGLAGGGETQYF. CDR3 DNA sequence: TGTGCCAGCAGCTTCGGACTAGCGGGGGGAGGGGAGACCCAGTACTTC.

The CDR3 DNA reads as TGCGCCAGCAGCTTTAGGGGCCCTAACACTGAAGCTTTCTTT. This translates into CASSFRGPNTEAFF. The rearrangement uses TRBV5-1 and TRBJ1-1; D possibly corresponds to TRBD1 (5 bases). Trimming left V 2 bases short and J 2 bases short, with 10 bases between. Germline CDR1 reads SGHRS; CDR2 reads YFSETQ. The CDR3 has 14 residues.

The gene calls are TRBV5-1 and TRBJ2-1; D gene uncertain. This CDR3 has 14 amino acids. Germline lookup yields CDR1 SGHRS and CDR2 YFSETQ. Trimming pared 0 bases from V and 2 bases from J, leaving 6 bases between. The CDR3 protein is CASSLELTYNEQFF. As DNA, the CDR3 is TGCGCCAGCAGCTTGGAGCTAACCTACAATGAGCAGTTCTTC. Filled out from reference TRBV5-1 and TRBJ2-1, the complete variable domain reads KAGVTQTPRYLIKTRGQQVTLSCSPISGHRSVSWYQQTPGQGLQFLFEYFSETQRNKGNFPGRFSGRQFSNSRSEMNVSTLELGDSALYLCASSLELTYNEQFFGPGTRLTVL.

The V and J genes are TRBV11-3 and TRBJ1-2, with TRBD1 matching over 7 bases. Trimming cost V 1 base and J 8 bases; bases outside gene matches: 7. CDR3 length: 14 amino acids. From germline, CDR1 is SGHNT and CDR2 YENEEA. In DNA, the CDR3 is TGTGCCAGCAGCTTAGGAGCGACAGGGCAAGGCTACACCTTC. It translates to CASSLGATGQGYTF.

Here the CDR3 DNA reads TGTGCCAGCAGCGCAGGGGGCGGTGGAAACACCATATATTTT. The encoded protein is CASSAGGGGNTIYF. The chain links TRBV27 to TRBJ1-3; 8 bases map to TRBD1. Trimming cost V 6 bases and J 3 bases; bases outside gene matches: 4. This CDR3 is 14 amino acids long. Germline-derived CDR1 and CDR2 are MNHEY and SMNVEV (reference sequence).

This chain connects TRBV4-3 to TRBJ1-1; D uncertain. The CDR3 has 16 amino acids. CDR1 and CDR2 from the germline V gene are LGHNA and YSLEER. Trimming removed 2 bases at V and 3 bases at J, with 16 bases between. This chain's CDR3 is CASSQSGPKPDTEAFF. Written as DNA, the CDR3 is TGCGCCAGCAGCCAATCCGGACCGAAACCCGACACTGAAGCTTTCTTT.

The rearrangement joins TRBV4-1 to TRBJ2-2; no reliable D call. The CDR3 covers 14 residues. Germline V gene sequence: CDR1 MGHRA, CDR2 YSYEKL. Between the trimmed V and J ends, which lost 0 bases and 6 bases, there was a span of 8 bases. The DNA for the CDR3 is TGCGCCAGCAGCCAAGAAGAGGTACCCGGGGAGCTGTTTTTT. Translated, it gives CASSQEEVPGELFF.

This clone came up once. The rearrangement uses TRBV13 and TRBJ2-3; 11 nucleotides agree with TRBD2. CDR1 is PRHDT and CDR2 is FYEKMQ in the germline V gene (reference sequence). The CDR3 is made up of 14 amino acids. Losses at the gene ends were 6 bases for V and 6 bases for J; bases not matched to a gene: 5. Written as DNA, the CDR3 is TGTGCCAGCAGAGTGAGACTAGCGGGGGATACGCAGTATTTT. This translates into CASRVRLAGDTQYF.